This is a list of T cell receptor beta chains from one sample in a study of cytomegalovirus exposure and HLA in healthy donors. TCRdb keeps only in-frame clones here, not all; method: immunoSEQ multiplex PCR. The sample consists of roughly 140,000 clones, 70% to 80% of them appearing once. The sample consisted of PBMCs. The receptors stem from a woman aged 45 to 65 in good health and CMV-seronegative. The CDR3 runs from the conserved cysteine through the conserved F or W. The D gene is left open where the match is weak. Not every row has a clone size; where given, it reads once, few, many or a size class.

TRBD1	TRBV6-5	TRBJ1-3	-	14	CASRDRESGNTIYF	TGTGCCAGCAGGGACAGGGAGTCTGGAAACACCATATATTTT
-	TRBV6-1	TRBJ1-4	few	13	CASGPRQDEKLFF	TGTGCCAGTGGACCGAGACAGGACGAAAAACTGTTTTTT
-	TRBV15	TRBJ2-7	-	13	CATSRTSQTEQYF	TGTGCCACCAGCAGGACTAGTCAGACCGAGCAGTACTTC
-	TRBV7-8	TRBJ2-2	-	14	CASSRTTATGELFF	TGTGCCAGCAGCAGAACGACTGCCACCGGGGAGCTGTTTTTT
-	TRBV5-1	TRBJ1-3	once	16	CASSLYRGTAGNTIYF	TGCGCCAGCAGCTTGTATAGGGGTACGGCTGGAAACACCATATATTTT
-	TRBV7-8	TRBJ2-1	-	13	CASTISEGREQFF	TGTGCCAGCACTATCTCGGAGGGTCGGGAGCAGTTCTTC
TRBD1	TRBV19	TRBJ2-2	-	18	CATLRQGAGHTNTGELFF	TGTGCCACCCTTCGACAGGGGGCTGGTCATACGAACACCGGGGAGCTGTTTTTT
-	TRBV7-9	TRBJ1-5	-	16	CASSVGRYGTNQPQHF	TGTGCCAGCAGCGTCGGGAGATATGGAACTAATCAGCCCCAGCATTTT
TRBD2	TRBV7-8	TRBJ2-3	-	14	CASSSGLAPDTQYF	TGTGCCAGCAGCTCGGGACTAGCGCCAGATACGCAGTATTTT
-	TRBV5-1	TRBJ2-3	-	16	CASSLGLVELTDTQYF	TGCGCCAGCAGCTTGGGACTAGTTGAGTTGACAGATACGCAGTATTTT
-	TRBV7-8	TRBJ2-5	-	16	CASHRRAQRAQETQYF	TGTGCCAGCCACCGAAGGGCTCAGAGGGCGCAAGAGACCCAGTACTTC
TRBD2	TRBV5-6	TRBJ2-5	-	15	CASSSTSGGRETQYF	TGTGCCAGCAGCTCGACTAGCGGGGGGAGAGAGACCCAGTACTTC
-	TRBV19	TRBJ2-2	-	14	CASSIQPRAGELFF	TGTGCCAGTAGTATACAGCCGAGGGCCGGGGAGCTGTTTTTT
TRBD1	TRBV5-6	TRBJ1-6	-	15	CASSLDRGQDSPLHF	TGTGCCAGCAGCTTGGACAGGGGGCAAGATTCACCCCTCCACTTT
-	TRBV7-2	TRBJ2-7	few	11	CASSPSYEQYF	TGTGCCAGCAGCCCGTCCTACGAGCAGTACTTC
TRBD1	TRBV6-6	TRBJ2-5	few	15	CASSYRGQGRETQYF	TGTGCCAGCAGTTACAGGGGACAGGGTCGGGAGACCCAGTACTTC
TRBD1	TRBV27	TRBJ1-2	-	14	CASSLFTGDYGYTF	TGTGCCAGCAGTTTATTTACAGGGGACTATGGCTACACCTTC
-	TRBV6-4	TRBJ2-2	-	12	CASSGGHGELFF	TGTGCCAGCTCCGGGGGGCACGGGGAGCTGTTTTTT
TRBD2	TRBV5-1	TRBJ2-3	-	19	CASSLLWGGGGRGTDTQYF	TGCGCCAGCAGCCTCCTTTGGGGCGGGGGGGGTCGAGGCACAGATACGCAGTATTTT
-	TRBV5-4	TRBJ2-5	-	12	CASSGACETQYF	TGTGCCAGCAGTGGGGCTTGTGAGACCCAGTACTTC
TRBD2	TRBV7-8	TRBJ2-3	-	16	CASSPGTSGAIDTQYF	TGTGCCAGCAGCCCCGGGACTAGCGGGGCGATAGATACGCAGTATTTT
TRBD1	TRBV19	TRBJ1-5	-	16	CASRQDRVNGNQPQHF	TGTGCCAGTAGACAGGACAGGGTGAATGGCAATCAGCCCCAGCATTTT